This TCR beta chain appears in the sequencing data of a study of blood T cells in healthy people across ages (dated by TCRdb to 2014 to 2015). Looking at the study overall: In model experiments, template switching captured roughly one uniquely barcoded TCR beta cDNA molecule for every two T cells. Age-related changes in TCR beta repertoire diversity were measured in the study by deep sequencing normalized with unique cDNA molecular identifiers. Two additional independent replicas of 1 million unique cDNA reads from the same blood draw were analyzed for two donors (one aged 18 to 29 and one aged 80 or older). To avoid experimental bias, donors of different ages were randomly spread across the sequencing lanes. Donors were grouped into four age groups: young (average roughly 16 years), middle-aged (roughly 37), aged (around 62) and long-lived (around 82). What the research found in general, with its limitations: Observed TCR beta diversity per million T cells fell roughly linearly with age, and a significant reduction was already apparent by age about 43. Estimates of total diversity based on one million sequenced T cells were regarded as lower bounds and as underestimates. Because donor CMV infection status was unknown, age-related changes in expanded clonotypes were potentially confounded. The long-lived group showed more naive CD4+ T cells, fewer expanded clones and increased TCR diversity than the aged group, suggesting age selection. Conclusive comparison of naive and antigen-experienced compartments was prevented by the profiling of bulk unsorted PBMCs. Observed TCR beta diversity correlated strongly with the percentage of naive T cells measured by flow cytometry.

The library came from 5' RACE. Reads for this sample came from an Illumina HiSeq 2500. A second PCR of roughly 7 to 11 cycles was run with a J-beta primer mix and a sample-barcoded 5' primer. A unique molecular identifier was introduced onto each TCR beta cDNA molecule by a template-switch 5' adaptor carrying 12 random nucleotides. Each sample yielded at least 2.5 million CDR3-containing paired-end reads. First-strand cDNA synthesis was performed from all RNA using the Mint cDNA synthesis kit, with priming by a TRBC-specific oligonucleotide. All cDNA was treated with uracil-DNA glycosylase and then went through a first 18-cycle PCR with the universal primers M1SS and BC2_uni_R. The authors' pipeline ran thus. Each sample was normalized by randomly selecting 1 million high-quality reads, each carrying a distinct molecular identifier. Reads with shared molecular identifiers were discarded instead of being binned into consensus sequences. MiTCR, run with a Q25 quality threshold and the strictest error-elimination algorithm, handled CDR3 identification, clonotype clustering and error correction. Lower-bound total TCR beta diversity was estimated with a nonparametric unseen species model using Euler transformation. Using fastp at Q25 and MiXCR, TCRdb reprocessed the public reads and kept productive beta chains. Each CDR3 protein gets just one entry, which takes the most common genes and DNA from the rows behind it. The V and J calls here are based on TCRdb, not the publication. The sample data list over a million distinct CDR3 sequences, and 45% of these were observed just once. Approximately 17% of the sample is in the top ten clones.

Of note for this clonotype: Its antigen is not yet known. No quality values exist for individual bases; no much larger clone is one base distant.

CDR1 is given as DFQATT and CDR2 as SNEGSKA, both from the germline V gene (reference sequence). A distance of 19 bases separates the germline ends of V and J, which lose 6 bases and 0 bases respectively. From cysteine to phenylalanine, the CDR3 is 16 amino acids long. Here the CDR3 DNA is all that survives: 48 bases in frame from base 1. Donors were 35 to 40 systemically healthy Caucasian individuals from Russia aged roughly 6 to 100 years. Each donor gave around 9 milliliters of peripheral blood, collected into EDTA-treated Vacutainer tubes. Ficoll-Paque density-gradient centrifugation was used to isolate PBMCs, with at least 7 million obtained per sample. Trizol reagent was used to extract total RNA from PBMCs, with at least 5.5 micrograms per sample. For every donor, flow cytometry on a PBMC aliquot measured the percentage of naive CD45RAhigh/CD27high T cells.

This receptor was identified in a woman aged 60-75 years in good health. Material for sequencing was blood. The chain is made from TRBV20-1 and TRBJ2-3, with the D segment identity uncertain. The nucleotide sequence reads TGCAGTGCCCCAGCCCTATTAGGGCCTAGCACAGATACGCAGTATTTT. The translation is CSAPALLGPSTDTQYF.